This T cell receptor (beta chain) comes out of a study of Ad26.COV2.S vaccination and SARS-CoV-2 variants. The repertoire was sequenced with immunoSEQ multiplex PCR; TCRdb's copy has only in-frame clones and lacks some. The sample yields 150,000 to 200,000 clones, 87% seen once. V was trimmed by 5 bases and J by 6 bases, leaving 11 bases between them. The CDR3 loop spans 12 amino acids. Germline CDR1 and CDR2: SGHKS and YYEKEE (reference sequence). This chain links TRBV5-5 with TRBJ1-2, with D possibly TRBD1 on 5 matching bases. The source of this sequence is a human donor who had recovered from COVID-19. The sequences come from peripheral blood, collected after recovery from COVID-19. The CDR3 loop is CASRGPGNGYTF. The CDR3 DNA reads TGTGCCAGCAGGGGGCCCGGGAATGGCTACACCTTC.